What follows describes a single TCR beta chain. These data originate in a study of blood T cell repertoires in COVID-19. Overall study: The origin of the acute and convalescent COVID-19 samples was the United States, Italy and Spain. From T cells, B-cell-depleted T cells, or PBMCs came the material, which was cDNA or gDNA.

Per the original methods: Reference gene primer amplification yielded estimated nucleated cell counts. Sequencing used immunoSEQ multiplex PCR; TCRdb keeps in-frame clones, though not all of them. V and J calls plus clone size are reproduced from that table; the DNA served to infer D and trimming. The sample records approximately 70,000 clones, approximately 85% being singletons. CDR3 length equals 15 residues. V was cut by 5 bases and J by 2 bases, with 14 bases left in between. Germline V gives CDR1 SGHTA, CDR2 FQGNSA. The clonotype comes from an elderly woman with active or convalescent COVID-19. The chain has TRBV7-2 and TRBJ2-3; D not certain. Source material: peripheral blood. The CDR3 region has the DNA TGTGCCAGCAGCCCTAGAATCGCGGACACAGATACGCAGTATTTT. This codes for CASSPRIADTDTQYF.